One sample yielded the 10 T cell receptor beta chains listed below, sequenced in a study of early T cells in non-severe SARS-CoV-2 infection. TCRdb redid the calling of the 5' RACE reads with MiXCR, one entry per CDR3 protein. The sample holds about 22,000 distinct CDR3 sequences; over 4% are singletons and the top ten take around 4.5%. Input material: whole blood. All receptors come from an adult who was a healthcare worker with PCR-confirmed SARS-CoV-2 infection or an uninfected control (not recorded which).

This chain links TRBV11-2 with TRBJ1-2, with D possibly being TRBD1 (6 bases). The CDR3 is 13 amino acids. The V end was cut by 6 bases, the J end by 4 bases, with 12 bases between. Per germline, CDR1 SGHAT and CDR2 FQNNGV. The CDR3 sequence is CASRGGQLYGYTF. The CDR3 DNA is TGTGCCAGCAGGGGGGGGCAACTCTATGGCTACACCTTC.

This clonotype was seen at least ten times. The J gene is TRBJ1-1, the V gene TRBV7-2; no firm D call. CDR1 is SGHTA, CDR2 FQGNSA, per germline. With 2 bases removed from V and 0 bases from J, the gap between germline ends came to 7 bases. The CDR3 covers 14 residues. The CDR3 loop is CASSLSRMNTEAFF. The CDR3 nucleotides read TGTGCCAGCAGCTTATCCCGGATGAACACTGAAGCTTTCTTT.

The V and J genes are TRBV7-8 and TRBJ2-4; no clear D. The germline gives CDR1 SGHVS, CDR2 FQNEAQ. Trimming left V 5 bases short and J 6 bases short, with 14 bases between. This CDR3 comprises 14 residues. The CDR3 sequence is CASSLPRWGNIQYF. The DNA for the CDR3 is TGTGCCAGCAGCCTCCCCCGGTGGGGAAACATTCAGTACTTC.

In this sample, this clonotype turned up many times. CDR3 sequence reads: CASSFPPRERGAFF. CDR3 sequence (DNA): TGTGCCAGCAGTTTCCCACCGCGGGAGCGGGGCGCTTTCTTT. J is TRBJ1-1 and V is TRBV28; a weak D match, TRBD1 (5 bases). Deletions cut 3 bases from V and 11 bases from J, with 19 bases between. The CDR3 extends over 14 amino acids. The germline V gene has CDR1 MDHEN and CDR2 SYDVKM.

The sample holds many counts of this clonotype. This chain uses TRBV29-1 with TRBJ2-7; the D gene is possibly TRBD2 (5 bases). The CDR3 covers 16 residues. The germline gives CDR1 SQVTM, CDR2 ANQGSEA. V lost 6 bases and J 0 bases, leaving 21 bases between the germline ends. The CDR3 DNA sequence: TGCAGCGTCACGACACCCGTCCGGGGAAACTCCTACGAGCAGTACTTC. Translation gives CSVTTPVRGNSYEQYF.

This clonotype appeared many times. The V and J genes are TRBV6-2 or TRBV6-3 and TRBJ2-3; 11 positions agree with TRBD2. The CDR3 spans 15 residues. Germline V gives CDR1 MNHEY, CDR2 SVGEGT. V lost 4 bases, J lost 2 bases, and 2 bases stayed unmatched. The DNA of the CDR3 is TGTGCCAGCAGTTTGGGACTAGCGGACACAGATACGCAGTATTTT. Protein product: CASSLGLADTDTQYF.

This clonotype was observed a handful of times. The J gene is TRBJ1-1, the V gene TRBV6-4; D perhaps matches TRBD1 (5 bases). Germline loops: CDR1 MRHNA, CDR2 SNTAGT. The V end was cut by 3 bases, the J end by 7 bases, with 15 bases between. The CDR3 loop spans 14 amino acids. Here the CDR3 DNA reads TGTGCCAGCAGTGAAGCTTTGGGGCTTGGTGAAGCTTTCTTT. This codes for CASSEALGLGEAFF.

This clonotype showed up just a few times. This chain links TRBV27 with TRBJ1-2, with TRBD1 as a possible D gene (6 bases). The V end was cut by 3 bases, the J end by 5 bases, with 10 bases between. Germline CDR1 and CDR2: MNHEY and SMNVEV (reference sequence). This CDR3 spans 13 amino acids. The CDR3 is CASSFTGSYGYTF. The CDR3 DNA follows: TGTGCCAGCAGTTTCACAGGGTCATATGGCTACACCTTC.

The rearrangement uses TRBV19 and TRBJ1-2, with 7 bases identical to TRBD1. After removal of 7 bases from V and 4 bases from J, the junction contained 12 bases not matched to a gene. This CDR3 has 15 residues. The V gene's germline CDR1 is LNHDA and CDR2 SQIVND (reference sequence). CDR3 residues: CASTRAGQTFYGYTF. CDR3 nucleotides: TGTGCCAGTACTAGGGCGGGACAGACCTTCTATGGCTACACCTTC.

A few counts support this clonotype. DNA for the CDR3: TGTGCCACCAGCAGAGGTCCGCAAGAGACCCAGTACTTC. Amino acid sequence: CATSRGPQETQYF. The chain employs TRBV15 and TRBJ2-5; D gene unclear. This CDR3 comprises 13 residues. Germline CDR1 LNHNV, CDR2 YYDKDF (reference sequence). V was cut by 1 base and J by 2 bases, with 5 bases left in between.